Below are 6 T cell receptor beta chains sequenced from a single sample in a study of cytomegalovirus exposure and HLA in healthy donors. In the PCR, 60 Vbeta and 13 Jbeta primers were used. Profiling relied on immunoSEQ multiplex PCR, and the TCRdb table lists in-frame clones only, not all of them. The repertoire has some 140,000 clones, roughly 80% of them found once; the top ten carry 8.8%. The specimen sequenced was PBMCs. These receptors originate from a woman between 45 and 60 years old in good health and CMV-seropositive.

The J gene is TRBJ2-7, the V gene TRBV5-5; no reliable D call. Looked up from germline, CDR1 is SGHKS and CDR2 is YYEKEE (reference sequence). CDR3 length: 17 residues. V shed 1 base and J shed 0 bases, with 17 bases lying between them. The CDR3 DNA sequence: TGTGCCAGCAGCTTGTCTGGGCGATCGCGTTACTCCTACGAGCAGTACTTC. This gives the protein CASSLSGRSRYSYEQYF.

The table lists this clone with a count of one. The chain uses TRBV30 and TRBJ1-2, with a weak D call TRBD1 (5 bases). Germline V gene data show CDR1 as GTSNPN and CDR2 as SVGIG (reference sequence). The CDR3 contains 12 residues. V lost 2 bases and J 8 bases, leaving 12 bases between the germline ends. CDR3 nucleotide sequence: TGTGCCTGGAGTAATCCAGGGAACGGCTACACCTTC. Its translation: CAWSNPGNGYTF.

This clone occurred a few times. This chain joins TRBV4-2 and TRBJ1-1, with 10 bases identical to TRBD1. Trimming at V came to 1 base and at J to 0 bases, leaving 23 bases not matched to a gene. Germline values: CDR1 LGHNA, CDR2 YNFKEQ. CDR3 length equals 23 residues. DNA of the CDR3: TGTGCCAGCAGCCAAGCGCGGGCGTGGGGACAGGGGATTTTGTTAGAGTTGAACACTGAAGCTTTCTTT. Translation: CASSQARAWGQGILLELNTEAFF.

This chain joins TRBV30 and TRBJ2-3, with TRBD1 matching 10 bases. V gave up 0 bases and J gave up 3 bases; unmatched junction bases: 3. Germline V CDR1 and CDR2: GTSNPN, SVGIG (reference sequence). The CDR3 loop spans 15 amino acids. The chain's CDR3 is CAWSVRDRGTDTQYF. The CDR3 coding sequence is TGTGCCTGGAGTGTCCGGGACAGGGGAACAGATACGCAGTATTTT.

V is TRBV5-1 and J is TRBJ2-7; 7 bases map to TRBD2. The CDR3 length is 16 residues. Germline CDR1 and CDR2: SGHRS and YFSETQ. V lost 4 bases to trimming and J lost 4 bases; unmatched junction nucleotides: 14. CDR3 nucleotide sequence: TGCGCCAGCAGCCCGGAAGGCGGGGGATTAGGGTACGAGCAGTACTTC. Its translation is CASSPEGGGLGYEQYF.

This chain's CDR3 is CASSQGDSSYEQYF. The CDR3 DNA reads as TGTGCCAGCAGCCAAGGGGACAGCTCCTACGAGCAGTACTTC. The chain is built from TRBV4-2 and TRBJ2-7; 7 positions match TRBD1. The V gene's germline CDR1 is LGHNA and CDR2 YNFKEQ. V shed 1 base and J 0 bases; nucleotides not matched to a gene: 0. The CDR3 spans 14 residues.